Given below is one T cell receptor beta chain in context. The clone's antigen remains unknown. No clone much larger than this one lies a single base away; base qualities are absent. The donors were 40 or so Caucasian individuals from Russia, aged roughly 6 to 90 years, who were systemically healthy. Each donor gave roughly 11 milliliters of peripheral blood, drawn into EDTA-treated Vacutainer tubes. Ficoll-Paque density-gradient centrifugation was used to isolate PBMCs, with at least 7 million per sample. Trizol reagent was used to extract total RNA from PBMCs, with at least 6 micrograms per sample. For every donor, flow cytometry on a PBMC aliquot measured the percentage of naive CD45RAhigh/CD27high T cells. This record belongs to a study of blood T cells in healthy people across ages (dated by TCRdb to between 2014 and 2017). About the full investigation: Template switching captured roughly one uniquely barcoded TCR beta cDNA molecule per two T cells in model experiments. Using deep sequencing normalized with unique cDNA molecular identifiers, the study measured how TCR beta repertoire diversity changes with age. The donors were divided into four age groups: young (average around 17 years), middle-aged (roughly 40), aged (about 60) and long-lived (approximately 74). To avoid experimental bias, donors of different ages were randomly spread across the sequencing lanes. Two additional independent replicas of 1 million unique cDNA reads from the same blood draw were analyzed for two donors (one aged 18 to 30 and one aged 80 or older). The research as a whole found: Estimates of total diversity based on one million sequenced T cells were regarded as lower bounds and as underestimates. There was a strong correlation between observed TCR beta diversity and the percentage of naive T cells measured by flow cytometry. Bulk unsorted PBMC profiling prevented conclusive comparison of naive and antigen-experienced compartments. Observed TCR beta diversity per million T cells fell roughly linearly with age, and a significant reduction was already apparent by age around 36. The CMV infection status of donors was not known, potentially confounding age-related changes in expanded clonotypes. Compared with the aged group, more naive CD4+ T cells, fewer expanded clones and increased TCR diversity were shown by the long-lived group, suggesting age selection.

Libraries were made using 5' RACE. Sequencing was performed on an Illumina HiSeq 2500. A second roughly 7 to 12 cycle PCR used a sample-barcoded 5' primer and a J-beta primer mix. A template-switch 5' adaptor carrying 12 random nucleotides introduced a unique molecular identifier onto each TCR beta cDNA molecule. Each sample yielded at least 2.5 million CDR3-containing paired-end reads. First-strand cDNA synthesis was performed from all RNA using the Mint cDNA synthesis kit, with priming by a TRBC-specific oligonucleotide. All cDNA was treated with uracil-DNA glycosylase and then went through a first 18-cycle PCR with the universal primers M1SS and BC2_uni_R. Turning to the authors' computational methods: Normalization of each sample was performed by random selection of 1 million high-quality reads, each carrying a distinct molecular identifier. Instead of being binned into consensus sequences, reads that shared molecular identifiers were thrown out. CDR3 identification, clonotype clustering and error correction used MiTCR with a Q25 quality threshold and the strictest error-elimination algorithm. A nonparametric unseen species model with Euler transformation was used to estimate lower-bound total TCR beta diversity. TCRdb handled the public reads itself, with Q25 trimming in fastp and clone calling in MiXCR, and kept productive beta chains. For every CDR3 protein sequence, its rows merge into one entry that carries the most common genes and DNA. It is TCRdb's table, rather than the study itself, that gives the V and J calls and clone size. The sample data list roughly 1,800,000 distinct CDR3 sequences, and around 50% of these were observed just once. Jointly, the top ten make up less than 2.5% of the sample.

The TCR was taken from a woman aged 40-49 years in good health. Sample: blood.

The CDR3 loop reads CASRKQVNTEAFF. In nucleotides, the sequence is TGTGCCAGCAGGAAACAGGTTAACACTGAAGCTTTCTTT. The V and J segments used are TRBV6-1 and TRBJ1-1, with TRBD1 perhaps the D gene, on 5 matching bases. Counted from cysteine to phenylalanine, this CDR3 has 13 amino acids. The only DNA kept is the CDR3, 39 bases in frame from the first base. The germline ends are 10 bases apart after V is trimmed by 6 bases and J by 2 bases. CDR1 and CDR2, looked up from the germline V gene, are MNHNS and SASEGT.